A selection of T cell receptor beta chains follows, all from one sample in a study of T cell responses to AZD1222 COVID-19 vaccine. The assay was immunoSEQ multiplex PCR, and TCRdb's table has in-frame clones only and misses some. The sample includes roughly 160,000 clones, around 92% of them seen just once. The input for sequencing was peripheral blood, taken on day 0 of MenACWY control vaccination. The receptors originated from an adult in good health. The CDR3 runs from the conserved cysteine through the conserved F or W. The order of the fields is V gene, CDR3 length, CDR3 protein.

>TRBV19|14
CASSPALSSYEQYF
>TRBV5-8|12
CNQGQWNTEAFF
>TRBV9|14
CASSVRVLGDEQFF
>TRBV27|14
CASSFLAGNTEAFF
>TRBV5-4|15
CASSPEPESLNEQFF
>TRBV5-5|16
CASSSPRGFEAGELFF
>TRBV30|16
CAWSVLAGNRNYGYTF
>TRBV19|14
CASSLSVGNTEAFF
>TRBV7-2|14
CASSLWTGGYEQYF
>TRBV4-2|15
CASSQDSMGQGGAFF
>TRBV9|13
CASSVSGDTEAFF
>TRBV4-2|13
CASSQDRNYGYTF
>TRBV7-9|16
CASSMGSLDRKAGYTF
>TRBV3-1/TRBV3-2|13
CASSQAGTAGYTF
>TRBV7-3|13
CASSPTGGDEQFF
>TRBV28|18
CASSAILSRVGSGNTIYF
>TRBV23-1|14
CASSQGSKNQPQHF
>TRBV3-1/TRBV3-2|13
CASSQDADTEQFF
>TRBV5-1|13
CASSYTGATEAFF
>TRBV7-9|16
CASSGLGRQGHEKLFF
>TRBV7-9|15
CASSFSGGAPYEQYF
>TRBV11-3|12
CASSLASSEAFF
>TRBV3-1/TRBV3-2|12
CASSQAADTQYF
>TRBV29-1|14
CSDESGRALGEQFF
>TRBV25-1|15
CASSEFTGYGTEAFF
>TRBV7-3|12
CASSDAADTQYF
>TRBV28|15
CASSRRLAGDNEQFF
>TRBV5-5|15
CASSLLGSSGNTIYF
>TRBV5-1|11
CASSLSSTQFF